This TCR beta chain was obtained from a study of control samples from healthy donors and cancer patients. The CDR3 length is 16 residues. Germline loops: CDR1 LNHDA, CDR2 SQIVND (reference sequence). The V gene lost 3 bases and the J gene lost 2 bases, with 17 bases spanning the gap. This table comes from immunoSEQ multiplex PCR, and its TCRdb copy is limited to in-frame clones, with some not included. The sample has 70,000 to 90,000 clones; 94% are singletons. The sequenced sample consisted of blood. This chain uses TRBV19 with TRBJ2-7; D possibly corresponds to TRBD2 (6 bases). The clonotype was recovered from a woman between 18 and 29 years old in good health. The CDR3: CASSIGVTGVTYEQYF. The CDR3 DNA reads TGTGCCAGTAGTATTGGCGTGACGGGGGTGACCTACGAGCAGTACTTC.